The 4 T cell receptor beta chains below come from one sample, sequenced in a study of T cell responses to AZD1222 COVID-19 vaccine. Generated by immunoSEQ multiplex PCR, the TCRdb table keeps only in-frame clones and is missing some. The table has around 80,000 clones, approximately 85% seen once; the top ten hold about 10%. Sequencing was performed on peripheral blood, taken 28 days after the second AZD1222 dose. These receptors all stem from an adult who received the AZD1222 COVID-19 vaccine.

This chain's CDR3 is CASSQDSWGTDTQYF. The CDR3 nucleotides are TGTGCCAGCAGCCAGGACTCGTGGGGCACAGATACGCAGTATTTT. The rearrangement links TRBV6-5 to TRBJ2-3; weak D call: TRBD2 (5 bases). Per the germline V gene, CDR1 is MNHEY and CDR2 is SVGAGI. V was trimmed by 6 bases and J by 1 base, leaving 14 bases between them. This CDR3 contains 15 residues.

V is TRBV5-1 and J is TRBJ2-2; no definite D call. The CDR3 contains 15 residues. Germline V gives CDR1 SGHRS, CDR2 YFSETQ. Trimming pared 5 bases from V and 0 bases from J, leaving 11 bases between. The CDR3 here is CASSDPGSNTGELFF. The CDR3 DNA reads TGCGCCAGCAGTGACCCGGGTTCGAACACCGGGGAGCTGTTTTTT.

The genes are TRBV5-6 and TRBJ1-1; a weak D match, TRBD1 (5 bases). The V end was cut by 0 bases, the J end by 4 bases, with 7 bases between. The CDR3 is made up of 13 amino acids. Germline-derived CDR1 and CDR2 are SGHDT and YYEEEE. The CDR3 sequence: CASSLVTVTEAFF. The CDR3 nucleotides read TGTGCCAGCAGCTTGGTGACAGTCACTGAAGCTTTCTTT.

This chain joins TRBV28 and TRBJ2-1; D might be TRBD2 (5 bases). This CDR3 has 15 amino acids. V was trimmed by 6 bases and J by 6 bases, leaving 18 bases between them. The germline V gene encodes CDR1 MDHEN and CDR2 SYDVKM. The CDR3 region is CASRGHSTIANEQFF. The CDR3 DNA is TGTGCCAGCAGGGGTCATTCGACTATTGCCAATGAGCAGTTCTTC.